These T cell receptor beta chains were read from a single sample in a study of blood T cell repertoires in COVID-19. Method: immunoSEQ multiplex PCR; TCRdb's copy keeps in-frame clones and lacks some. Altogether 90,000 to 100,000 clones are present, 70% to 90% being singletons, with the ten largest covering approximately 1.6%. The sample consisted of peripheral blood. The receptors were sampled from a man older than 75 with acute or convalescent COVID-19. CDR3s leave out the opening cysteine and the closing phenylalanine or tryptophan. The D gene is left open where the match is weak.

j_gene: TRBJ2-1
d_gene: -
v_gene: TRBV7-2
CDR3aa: ASSLLLRDEQF

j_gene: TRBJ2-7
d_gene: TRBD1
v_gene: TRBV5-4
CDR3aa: ASSLPSGQGRFYEQY

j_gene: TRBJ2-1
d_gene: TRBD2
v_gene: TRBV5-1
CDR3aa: ASSGLAVSYNEQF

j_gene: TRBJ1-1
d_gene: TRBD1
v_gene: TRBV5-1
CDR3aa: ASSLAGTVTEAF

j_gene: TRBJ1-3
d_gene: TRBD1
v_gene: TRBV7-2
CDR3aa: ASSLGGQVLSGNTIY

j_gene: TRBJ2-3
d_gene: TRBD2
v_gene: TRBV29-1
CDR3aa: SGDYLSTDTQY

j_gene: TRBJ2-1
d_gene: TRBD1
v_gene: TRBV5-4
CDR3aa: ASSRDRGGYNEQF

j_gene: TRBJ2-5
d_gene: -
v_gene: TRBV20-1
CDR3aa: SASWAKGGETQY

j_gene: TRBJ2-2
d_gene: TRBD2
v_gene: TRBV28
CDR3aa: ASSVSGRMTGELF

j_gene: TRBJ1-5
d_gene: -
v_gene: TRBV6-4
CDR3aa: ASSEKDRDLNQPQH

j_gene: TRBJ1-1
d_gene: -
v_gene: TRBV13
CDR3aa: ASSHRGITDEAF

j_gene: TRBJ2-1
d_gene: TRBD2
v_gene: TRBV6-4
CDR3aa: ASSDPGLAGGLCNNEQF

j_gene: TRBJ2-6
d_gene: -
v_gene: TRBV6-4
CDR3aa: ASSVDSGANVLT

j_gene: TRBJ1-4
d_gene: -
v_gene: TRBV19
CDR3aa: ASSIATGLNEKLF

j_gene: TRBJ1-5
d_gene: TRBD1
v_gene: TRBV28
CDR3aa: ASRNRGPWPQH

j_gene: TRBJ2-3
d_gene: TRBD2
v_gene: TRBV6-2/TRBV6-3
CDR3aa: ASSILAGENTQY

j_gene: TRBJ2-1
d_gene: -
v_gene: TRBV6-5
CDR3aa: ASRQLANNEQF

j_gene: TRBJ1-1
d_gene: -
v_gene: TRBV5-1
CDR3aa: ASSEGHPVDTEAF

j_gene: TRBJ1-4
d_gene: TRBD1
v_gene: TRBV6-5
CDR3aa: AAGQGFPEKLF

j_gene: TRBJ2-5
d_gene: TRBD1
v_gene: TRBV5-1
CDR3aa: ASTDTGGGETQY

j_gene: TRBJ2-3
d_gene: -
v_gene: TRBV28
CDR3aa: ASSSLSRGTDTQY

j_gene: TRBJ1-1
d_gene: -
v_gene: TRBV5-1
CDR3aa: ASSLALGQGSTEAF

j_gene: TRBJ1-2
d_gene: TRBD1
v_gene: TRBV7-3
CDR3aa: ASSMDRGDGYT